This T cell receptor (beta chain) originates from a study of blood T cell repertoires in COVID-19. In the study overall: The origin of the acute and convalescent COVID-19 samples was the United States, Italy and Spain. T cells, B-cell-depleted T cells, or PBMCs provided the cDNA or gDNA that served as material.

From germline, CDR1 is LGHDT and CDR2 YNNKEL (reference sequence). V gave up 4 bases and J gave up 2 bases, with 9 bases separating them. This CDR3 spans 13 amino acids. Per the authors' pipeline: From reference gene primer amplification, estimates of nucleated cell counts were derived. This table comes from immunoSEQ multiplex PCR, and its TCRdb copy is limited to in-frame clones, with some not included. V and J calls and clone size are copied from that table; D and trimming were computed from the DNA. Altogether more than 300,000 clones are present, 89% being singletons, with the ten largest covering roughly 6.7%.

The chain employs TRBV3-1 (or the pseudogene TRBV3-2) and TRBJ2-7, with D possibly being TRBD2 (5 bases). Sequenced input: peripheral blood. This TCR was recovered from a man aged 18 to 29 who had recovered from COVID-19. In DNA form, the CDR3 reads TGTGCCAGCAGCCCCGGGGTAACCTACGAGCAGTACTTC. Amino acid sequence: CASSPGVTYEQYF.